The 28 T cell receptor beta chains listed next were all sequenced from one sample in a study of T-cell memory formation after mild COVID-19. MiXCR was run by TCRdb on the 5' RACE reads, yielding one entry per CDR3 protein. This sample has over 350,000 distinct CDR3 sequences, with approximately 15% found just once. Material for sequencing was PBMCs or a T cell subset sorted from them (not recorded which). Receptors were obtained from a man aged 18 to 30 who had mild COVID-19 (a few samples of this study predate the infection). Cell type and time point are not known.

This clonotype was counted only a few times. The chain employs TRBV20-1 and TRBJ1-2, with D possibly matching TRBD1 (5 bases). Trimming shortened V by 7 bases and J by 8 bases, and 14 bases separated the two germline ends. CDR3 length equals 11 residues. Looked up from germline, CDR1 is DFQATT and CDR2 is SNEGSKA (reference sequence). The CDR3, as DNA: TGCAGTGTCACGGGGCAGGGCGGCTACACCTTC. Translated, it gives CSVTGQGGYTF.

Only a few counts were recorded for this clonotype. The chain links TRBV4-1 to TRBJ2-6, with TRBD1 matching over 9 bases. CDR1 MGHRA and CDR2 YSYEKL come from the germline V gene. Trimming cost V 6 bases and J 0 bases; bases outside gene matches: 12. The CDR3 sequence is 19 residues long. The CDR3 nucleotides read TGCGCCAGCAGGGCCGTGTTTGGGACAGGGAACTCTGGGGCCAACGTCCTGACTTTC. It encodes CASRAVFGTGNSGANVLTF.

The chain recombines TRBV6-5 with TRBJ1-2; D remains ambiguous. V lost 0 bases, J lost 2 bases, and 7 bases lay in between. Germline V gene sequence: CDR1 MNHEY, CDR2 SVGAGI. This CDR3 has 14 residues. Written as DNA, the CDR3 is TGTGCCAGCAGTTACTCGGCCCTGAACTATGGCTACACCTTC. It codes for CASSYSALNYGYTF.

The gene calls are TRBV18 and TRBJ2-3; 9 nucleotides align to TRBD1. The J segment lost 4 bases and the V segment lost 0 bases, leaving 2 bases of the junction unmatched. Germline assignment: CDR1 KGHSH and CDR2 LQKENI. This CDR3 is built from 15 residues. Here the CDR3 reads CASSPPGQGADTQYF. The CDR3 DNA follows: TGTGCCAGCTCACCACCGGGACAGGGTGCAGATACGCAGTATTTT.

The chain has TRBV12-3 or TRBV12-4 and TRBJ1-3; D unresolved. The V gene lost 5 bases and the J gene lost 5 bases, with 10 bases spanning the gap. The CDR3 has 13 amino acids. CDR3: CASSLPSRNTIYF. The CDR3 DNA sequence: TGTGCCAGCAGTCTTCCGTCCCGAAACACCATATATTTT.

This chain joins TRBV12-3 or TRBV12-4 and TRBJ1-5, with D possibly TRBD1 on 6 matching bases. Trimming took off 5 bases at V and 2 bases at J, with 19 bases between the two ends. The CDR3 contains 17 residues. The CDR3 bases are TGTGCCAGCAGTCCGACCAGGGGCAGGGTGGGCAATCAGCCCCAGCATTTT. The encoded protein is CASSPTRGRVGNQPQHF.

In its sample, this clonotype was seen a few times. The chain links TRBV7-2 to TRBJ1-1; TRBD1 agrees at 9 bases. V was pared by 1 base and J by 1 base, with 10 bases of the junction left unmatched. The CDR3 is made up of 18 amino acids. CDR1 and CDR2 (germline): SGHTA, FQGNSA. CDR3 coding DNA: TGTGCCAGCAGCTTAGGGGGGACAGGGATTAGGTCGAACACTGAAGCTTTCTTT. This gives the protein CASSLGGTGIRSNTEAFF. The variable domain in full, completed from reference TRBV7-2 and TRBJ1-1, reads GAGVSQSPSNKVTEKGKDVELRCDPISGHTALYWYRQSLGQGLEFLIYFQGNSAPDKSGLPSDRFSAERTGGSVSTLTIQRTQQEDSAVYLCASSLGGTGIRSNTEAFFGQGTRLTVV.

This clonotype was detected ten times or more. V gene TRBV4-2 combines with J gene TRBJ1-3; D unclear. The CDR3 sequence is 15 residues long. V was clipped by 0 bases and J by 1 base, with 7 bases between them. The germline V gene has CDR1 LGHNA and CDR2 YNFKEQ. Written as DNA, the CDR3 is TGTGCCAGCAGCCAAGATGGAGGTTCTGGAAACACCATATATTTT. Amino acid sequence: CASSQDGGSGNTIYF.

There are a few counts of this clonotype. The J gene is TRBJ2-1, the V gene TRBV20-1; D remains ambiguous. V lost 0 bases and J 11 bases, leaving 11 bases between the germline ends. Looked up from germline, CDR1 is DFQATT and CDR2 is SNEGSKA (reference sequence). This CDR3 region has 12 residues. The CDR3 DNA is TGCAGTGCTAGAGACGACGGGTTTAAGCAGTTCTTC. It is translated as CSARDDGFKQFF.

The chain is built from TRBV7-8 and TRBJ2-3, with D possibly being TRBD2 (6 bases). The CDR3 spans 16 residues. CDR1 is SGHVS, CDR2 FQNEAQ, per germline. V was cut by 1 base and J by 0 bases, with 11 bases left in between. CDR3 sequence (DNA): TGTGCCAGCAGCTTAGTTCTGGGACTTAGCACAGATACGCAGTATTTT. As protein: CASSLVLGLSTDTQYF. Together with reference TRBV7-8 and TRBJ2-3, the CDR3 gives the full variable domain: GAGVSQSPRYKVAKRGQDVALRCDPISGHVSLFWYQQALGQGPEFLTYFQNEAQLDKSGLPSDRFFAERPEGSVSTLKIQRTQQEDSAVYLCASSLVLGLSTDTQYFGPGTRLTVL.

The chain combines TRBV10-3 with TRBJ2-5; no reliable D call. Trimming cost V 0 bases and J 8 bases, with 16 bases left between them. Germline V gene data show CDR1 as ENHRY and CDR2 as SYGVKD. This CDR3 is built from 15 residues. The CDR3 DNA is TGTGCCATCAGTGAGTCCCCGCGATCCCCAGGAACCCAGTACTTC. Protein product: CAISESPRSPGTQYF.

This clonotype was recorded many times. The chain is built from TRBV12-3 or TRBV12-4 and TRBJ1-5; D call uncertain. CDR3 size: 14 residues. Trimming cost V 4 bases and J 3 bases, with 10 bases left between them. Here the CDR3 DNA reads TGTGCCAGCAGTTCAGAAAATACCAATCAGCCCCAGCATTTT. Translating gives CASSSENTNQPQHF.

J is TRBJ2-3 and V is TRBV20-1; 9 bases agree with TRBD2. With 0 bases clipped from V and 2 bases from J, the junction kept 6 bases outside the gene matches. Germline V CDR1 and CDR2: DFQATT, SNEGSKA (reference sequence). The CDR3 has 16 amino acids. In DNA form, the CDR3 reads TGCAGTGCTAGAGATGGTGCGGGGGGGATCACAGATACGCAGTATTTT. This gives the protein CSARDGAGGITDTQYF.

This clonotype was detected only a few times. The chain joins TRBV12-3 or TRBV12-4 to TRBJ2-6; no clear D gene. This CDR3 spans 13 amino acids. The germline V and J ends were trimmed by 10 bases and 1 base, with 8 bases remaining between them. The CDR3 region has the DNA TGTGCCATCTCAAGTTCTGGGGCCAACGTCCTGACTTTC. It translates to CAISSSGANVLTF.

In its sample, this clonotype was seen a few times. The rearrangement joins TRBV7-9 to TRBJ2-7; 12 nucleotides match TRBD1. The germline gives CDR1 SEHNR, CDR2 FQNEAQ (reference sequence). The V segment lost 8 bases and the J segment 3 bases; nucleotides outside the gene matches: 2. The CDR3 has 13 residues. The chain's CDR3 is CASGTGGHYEQYF. The CDR3 DNA is TGTGCCAGCGGGACAGGGGGCCACTACGAGCAGTACTTC.

This sequence joins TRBV27 and TRBJ1-1, with 10 bases aligning to TRBD1. The CDR3 is 14 residues long. Germline lookup yields CDR1 MNHEY and CDR2 SMNVEV (reference sequence). The J segment lost 4 bases and the V segment lost 4 bases, leaving 3 bases of the junction unmatched. The CDR3 DNA reads TGTGCCAGCAGTTCTCGGACAGGGGGCACTGAAGCTTTCTTT. Translating it yields CASSSRTGGTEAFF.

This CDR3 reads CASTRLGANVLTF. In DNA, the CDR3 is TGTGCCAGTACACGGCTTGGGGCCAACGTCCTGACTTTC. The chain uses TRBV12-3 or TRBV12-4 and TRBJ2-6, with no clear D. The CDR3 has 13 amino acids. Trimming pared 9 bases from V and 3 bases from J, leaving 9 bases between.

The chain uses TRBV6-5 and TRBJ2-2, with D unresolved. V was trimmed by 5 bases and J by 6 bases, leaving 7 bases between them. Germline CDR1 MNHEY, CDR2 SVGAGI. The CDR3 covers 12 residues. CDR3: CASSPESGELFF. CDR3 DNA: TGTGCCAGCAGTCCAGAGTCCGGGGAGCTGTTTTTT.

The J gene is TRBJ1-6, the V gene TRBV7-9; 7 bases are a match to TRBD1. The CDR3 runs to 15 residues. Per the germline V gene, CDR1 is SEHNR and CDR2 is FQNEAQ (reference sequence). Trimming at V came to 3 bases and at J to 8 bases, leaving 7 bases not matched to a gene. CDR3 nucleotides: TGTGCCAGCAGCTTTTCTGCAGGGGGGGATTCACCCCTCCACTTT. This codes for CASSFSAGGDSPLHF. Looking up the rest from reference TRBV7-9 and TRBJ1-6 gives the full variable domain: DTGVSQNPRHKITKRGQNVTFRCDPISEHNRLYWYRQTLGQGPEFLTYFQNEAQLEKSRLLSDRFSAERPKGSFSTLEIQRTEQGDSAMYLCASSFSAGGDSPLHFGNGTRLTVT.

This clonotype has just a few counts. This chain joins TRBV20-1 and TRBJ1-1; weak D call: TRBD1 (6 bases). The CDR3 contains 15 residues. CDR1 is DFQATT, CDR2 SNEGSKA, per germline (reference sequence). Trimming removed 6 bases from V and 8 bases from J, with 25 bases in between. CDR3 nucleotides: TGCAGTGCCAAGTCTTCTGGTGGGGGGCCCGCCGAAGCTTTCTTT. It encodes CSAKSSGGGPAEAFF.

The rearrangement links TRBV4-1 to TRBJ2-7, with 7 bases matching TRBD2. Trimming removed 4 bases from V and 4 bases from J; junction bases left unmatched: 10. The germline gives CDR1 MGHRA, CDR2 YSYEKL. The CDR3 is made up of 15 amino acids. In DNA form, the CDR3 reads TGCGCCAGCAGCCCGACTGTCGCGGGGGTATACGAGCAGTACTTC. This gives the protein CASSPTVAGVYEQYF.

In nucleotides, the CDR3 is TGTGCCAGCAGCTTAGGGGACAGGGAATTGGCTTTCTTT. The encoded protein is CASSLGDRELAFF. The chain combines TRBV7-9 with TRBJ1-1; the match to TRBD1 covers 9 bases. CDR1 SEHNR and CDR2 FQNEAQ come from the germline V gene (reference sequence). CDR3 size: 13 residues. J gave up 11 bases and V 1 base, and 5 bases lay outside the gene matches.

This clonotype was seen only a few times. The chain recombines TRBV7-3 with TRBJ2-7; 7 positions agree with TRBD2. V lost 1 base to trimming and J lost 4 bases; unmatched junction nucleotides: 1. From germline, CDR1 is SGHTA and CDR2 FQGTGA. The CDR3 has 13 amino acids. The CDR3 is CASSLSGGYEQYV. In nucleotides, the CDR3 is TGTGCCAGCAGCTTAAGCGGGGGTTACGAGCAGTACGTC.

This clonotype was recorded a few times. The rearrangement links TRBV12-3 or TRBV12-4 to TRBJ2-7; tentative D call: TRBD2 (6 bases). This CDR3 region has 12 residues. V was shortened by 1 base and J by 6 bases, with 7 bases between the two germline ends. CDR3 nucleotide sequence: TGTGCCAGCAGTTTAGGGGGACTCGAGCAGTACTTC. Encoded protein: CASSLGGLEQYF.

This clonotype was found a few times. The chain uses TRBV3-1 and TRBJ2-2; 7 nucleotides agree with TRBD1. The CDR3 has 16 amino acids. CDR1 and CDR2 from the germline V gene are LGHDT and YNNKEL (reference sequence). The V and J ends lost 8 bases and 0 bases, in that order; junction bases with no gene match: 9. CDR3 sequence reads: CASGFYRGPNTGELFF. The CDR3 DNA reads TGTGCCAGCGGATTCTACAGGGGCCCGAACACCGGGGAGCTGTTTTTT.

This clonotype was counted a few times. The chain uses TRBV9 and TRBJ2-3, with a tentative D call TRBD2 (6 bases). The CDR3 sequence is 15 residues long. The germline gives CDR1 SGDLS, CDR2 YYNGEE. V was shortened by 2 bases and J by 2 bases, with 12 bases between the two germline ends. Here the CDR3 reads CASSVFSGNTDTQYF. CDR3 bases: TGTGCCAGCAGCGTTTTTAGCGGAAACACAGATACGCAGTATTTT.

This clonotype was seen a handful of times. V usage is TRBV7-9 and J usage is TRBJ1-6; TRBD1 agrees at 7 bases. V shed 3 bases and J 5 bases; nucleotides not matched to a gene: 4. The CDR3 runs to 15 residues. CDR1 is SEHNR, CDR2 FQNEAQ, per germline (reference sequence). The CDR3 reads CASSFRDSHNSPLHF. CDR3 DNA: TGTGCCAGCAGCTTTCGGGACAGCCATAATTCACCCCTCCACTTT.

This clonotype showed up just a few times. One end of the junction varies from germline; a read error may be responsible. The chain links TRBV7-3 to TRBJ2-5; tentatively, D is TRBD2 (5 bases). The CDR3 spans 11 residues. The germline CDR1 and CDR2 sequences are SGHTA and FQGTGA. The CDR3 DNA reads as TGTGCCAGCAGCCCTCGAGCTCGGGGTGGCTTC. Protein product: CASSPRARGGF.